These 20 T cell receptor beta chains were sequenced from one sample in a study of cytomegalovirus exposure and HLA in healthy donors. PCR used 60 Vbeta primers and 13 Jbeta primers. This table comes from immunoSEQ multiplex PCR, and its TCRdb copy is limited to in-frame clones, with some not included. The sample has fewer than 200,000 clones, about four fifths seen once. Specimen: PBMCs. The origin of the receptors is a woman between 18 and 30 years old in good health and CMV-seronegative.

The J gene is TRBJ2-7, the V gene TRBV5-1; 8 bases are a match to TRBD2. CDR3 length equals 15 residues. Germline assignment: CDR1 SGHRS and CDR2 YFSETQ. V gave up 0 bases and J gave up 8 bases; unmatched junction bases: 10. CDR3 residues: CASSLAISGSRKQYF. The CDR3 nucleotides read TGCGCCAGCAGCTTGGCCATAAGCGGGAGTAGGAAGCAGTACTTC.

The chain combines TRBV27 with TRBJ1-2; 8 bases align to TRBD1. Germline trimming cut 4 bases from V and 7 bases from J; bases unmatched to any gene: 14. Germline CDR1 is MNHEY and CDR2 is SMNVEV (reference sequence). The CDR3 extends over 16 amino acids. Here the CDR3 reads CASSSLTGARLSGYTF. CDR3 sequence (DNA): TGTGCCAGCAGTTCCCTGACAGGGGCTCGATTAAGTGGCTACACCTTC.

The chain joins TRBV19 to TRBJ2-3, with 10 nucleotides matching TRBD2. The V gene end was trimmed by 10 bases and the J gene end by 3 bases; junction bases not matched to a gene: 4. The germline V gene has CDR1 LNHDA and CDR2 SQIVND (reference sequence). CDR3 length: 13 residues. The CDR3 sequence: CATGTSETDTQYF. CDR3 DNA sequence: TGTGCCACCGGGACTAGCGAGACAGATACGCAGTATTTT.

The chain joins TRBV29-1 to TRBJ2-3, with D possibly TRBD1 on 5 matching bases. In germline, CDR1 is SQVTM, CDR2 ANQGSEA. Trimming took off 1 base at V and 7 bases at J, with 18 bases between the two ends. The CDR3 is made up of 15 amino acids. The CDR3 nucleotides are TGCAGCGTTGAAGGGGGCGCAGGAACGAGGAATACGCAGTATTTT. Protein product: CSVEGGAGTRNTQYF.

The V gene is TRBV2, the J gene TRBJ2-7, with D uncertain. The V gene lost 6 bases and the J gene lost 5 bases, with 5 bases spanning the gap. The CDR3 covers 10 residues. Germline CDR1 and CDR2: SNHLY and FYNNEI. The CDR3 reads CASSLHEQYF. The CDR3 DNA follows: TGTGCCAGCAGCCTCCACGAGCAGTACTTC.

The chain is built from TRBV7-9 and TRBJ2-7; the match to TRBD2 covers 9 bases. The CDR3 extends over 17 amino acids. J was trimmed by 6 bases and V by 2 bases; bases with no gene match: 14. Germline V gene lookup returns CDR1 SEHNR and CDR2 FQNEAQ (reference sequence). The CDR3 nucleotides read TGTGCCAGCAGCTTAATCGGGGGAGGGCGGGAGGGCCGCGAGCAGTACTTC. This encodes CASSLIGGGREGREQYF.

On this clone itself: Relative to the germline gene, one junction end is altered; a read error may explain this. CDR3 region: CASKTQGALVDTHF. CDR3 in DNA: TGTGCCAGCAAAACCCAGGGGGCTTTGGTAGATACTCACTTC. The chain is built from TRBV6-6 and TRBJ1-2; 8 bases are a match to TRBD1. Germline CDR1 and CDR2: MNHNY and SVGAGI (reference sequence). The CDR3 sequence is 14 residues long.

The CDR3 reads CASNHRGPNQPQHF. The CDR3 nucleotides read TGTGCCAGTAATCACAGGGGGCCGAATCAGCCCCAGCATTTT. The chain couples TRBV19 to TRBJ1-5; 9 bases map to TRBD1. This CDR3 contains 14 residues. With V trimmed by 7 bases and J by 4 bases, 5 bases remained unmatched. CDR1 and CDR2 from the germline V gene are LNHDA and SQIVND (reference sequence).

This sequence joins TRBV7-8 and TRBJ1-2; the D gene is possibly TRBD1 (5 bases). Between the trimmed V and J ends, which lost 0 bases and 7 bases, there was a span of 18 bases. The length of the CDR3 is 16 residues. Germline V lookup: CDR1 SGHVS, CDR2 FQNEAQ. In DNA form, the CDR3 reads TGTGCCAGCAGCTTAGCGCGAGTGAACCCAAGGGGTGGCTACACCTTC. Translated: CASSLARVNPRGGYTF.

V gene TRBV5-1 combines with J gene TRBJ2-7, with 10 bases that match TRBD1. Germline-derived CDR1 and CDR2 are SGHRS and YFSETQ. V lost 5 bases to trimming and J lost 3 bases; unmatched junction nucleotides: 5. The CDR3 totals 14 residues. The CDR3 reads CASRPGQGSYEQYF. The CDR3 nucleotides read TGCGCCAGCAGACCGGGACAGGGGAGCTACGAGCAGTACTTC.

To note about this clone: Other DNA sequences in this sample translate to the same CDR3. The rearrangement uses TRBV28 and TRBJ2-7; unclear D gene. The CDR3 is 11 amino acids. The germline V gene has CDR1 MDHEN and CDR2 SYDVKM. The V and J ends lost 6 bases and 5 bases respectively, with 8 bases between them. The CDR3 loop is CASSPRDEQYF. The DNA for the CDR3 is TGTGCCAGCAGCCCTCGGGACGAGCAGTACTTC.

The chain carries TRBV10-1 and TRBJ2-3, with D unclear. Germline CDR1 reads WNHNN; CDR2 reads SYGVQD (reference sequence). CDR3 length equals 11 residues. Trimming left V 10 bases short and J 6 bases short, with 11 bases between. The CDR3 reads CATHAADTQYF. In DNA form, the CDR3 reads TGCGCCACCCACGCCGCGGATACGCAGTATTTT.

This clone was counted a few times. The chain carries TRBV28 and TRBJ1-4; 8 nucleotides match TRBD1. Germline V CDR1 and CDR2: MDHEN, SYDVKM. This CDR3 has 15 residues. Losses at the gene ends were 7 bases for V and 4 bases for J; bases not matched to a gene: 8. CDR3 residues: CASNPVTGDNEKLFF. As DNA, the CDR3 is TGTGCCAGCAACCCTGTGACAGGGGATAATGAAAAACTGTTTTTT.

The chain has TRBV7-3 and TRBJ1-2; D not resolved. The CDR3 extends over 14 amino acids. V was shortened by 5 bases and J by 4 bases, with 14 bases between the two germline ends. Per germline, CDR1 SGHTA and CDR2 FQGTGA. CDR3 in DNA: TGTGCCAGCAGCCCAGACCCGGAGGTCTATGGCTACACCTTC. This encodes CASSPDPEVYGYTF.

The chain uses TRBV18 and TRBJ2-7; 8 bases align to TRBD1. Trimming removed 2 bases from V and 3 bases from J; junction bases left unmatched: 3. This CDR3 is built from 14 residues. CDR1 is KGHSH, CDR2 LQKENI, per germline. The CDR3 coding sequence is TGTGCCAGCTCACCATTTGGACAGGGCTACGAGCAGTACTTC. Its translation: CASSPFGQGYEQYF.

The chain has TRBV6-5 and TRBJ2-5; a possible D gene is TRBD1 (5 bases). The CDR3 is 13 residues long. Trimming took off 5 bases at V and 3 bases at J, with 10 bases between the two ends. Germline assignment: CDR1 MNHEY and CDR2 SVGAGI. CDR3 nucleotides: TGTGCCAGCAGTGCTCAGGGAAAAGAGACCCAGTACTTC. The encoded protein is CASSAQGKETQYF.

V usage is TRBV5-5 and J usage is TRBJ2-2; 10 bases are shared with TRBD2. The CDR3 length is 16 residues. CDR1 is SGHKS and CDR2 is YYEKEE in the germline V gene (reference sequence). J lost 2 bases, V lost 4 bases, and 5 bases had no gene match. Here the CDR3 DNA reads TGTGCCAGCAGCCCAAGGACTAGCGGAAACACCGGGGAGCTGTTTTTT. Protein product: CASSPRTSGNTGELFF.

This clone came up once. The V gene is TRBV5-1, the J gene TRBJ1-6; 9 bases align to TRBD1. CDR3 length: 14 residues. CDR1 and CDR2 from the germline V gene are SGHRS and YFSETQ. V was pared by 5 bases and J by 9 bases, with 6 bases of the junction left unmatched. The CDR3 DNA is TGCGCCAGCAGACTGGGACAGGGAGGTTCACCCCTCCACTTT. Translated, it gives CASRLGQGGSPLHF.

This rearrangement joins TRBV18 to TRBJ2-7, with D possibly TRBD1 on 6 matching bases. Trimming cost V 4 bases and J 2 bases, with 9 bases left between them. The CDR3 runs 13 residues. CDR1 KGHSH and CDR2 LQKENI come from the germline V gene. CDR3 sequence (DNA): TGTGCCAGCTCACAGGCAGGGGCCTACGAGCAGTACTTC. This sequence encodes CASSQAGAYEQYF.

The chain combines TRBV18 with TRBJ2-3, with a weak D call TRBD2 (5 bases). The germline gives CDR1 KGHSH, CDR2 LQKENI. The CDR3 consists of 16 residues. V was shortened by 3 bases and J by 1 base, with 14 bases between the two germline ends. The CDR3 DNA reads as TGTGCCAGCTCACCTCGGCTAGCCGGAGGCACAGATACGCAGTATTTT. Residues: CASSPRLAGGTDTQYF.